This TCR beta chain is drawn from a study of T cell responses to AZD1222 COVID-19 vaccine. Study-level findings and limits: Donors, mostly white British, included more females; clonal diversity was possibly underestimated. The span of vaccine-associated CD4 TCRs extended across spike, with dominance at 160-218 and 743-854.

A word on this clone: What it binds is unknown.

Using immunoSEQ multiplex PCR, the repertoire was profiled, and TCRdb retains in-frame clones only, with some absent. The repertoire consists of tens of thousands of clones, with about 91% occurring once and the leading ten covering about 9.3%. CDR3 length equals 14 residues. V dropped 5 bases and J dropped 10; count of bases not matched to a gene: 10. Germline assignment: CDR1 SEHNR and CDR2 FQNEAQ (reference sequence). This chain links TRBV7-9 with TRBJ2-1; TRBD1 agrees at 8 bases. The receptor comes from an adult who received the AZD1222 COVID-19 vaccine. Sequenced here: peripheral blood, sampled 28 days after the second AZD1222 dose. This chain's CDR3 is CASSISGQGWEQFF. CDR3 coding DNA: TGTGCCAGCAGCATTTCAGGACAGGGCTGGGAGCAGTTCTTC.